The following is a TCR beta chain sequence with its context. The antigen is undetermined. The CDR3 runs 17 residues. Trimming cost V 2 bases and J 0 bases, with 13 bases left between them. Germline V gene data show CDR1 as KGHDR and CDR2 as SFDVKD. This sample was included in a study of vaccination and CD4 T cells after COVID-19. Looking at the study overall: Either the Pfizer-BioNTech BNT162b2 or Moderna mRNA-1273 vaccine was given as two doses. Cultures that served as controls received a CEFX pool, an HIV-1 Nef pool, or no peptide.

Treatment in this sample: roughly ten-day PBMC culture with coronavirus spike peptide pools or control peptides (ViraFEST assay). The study sequenced cultured CD4+ T cell DNA using the Oncomine TCR Beta short-read assay. TCRdb redid the calling of the PCR reads with MiXCR, one entry per CDR3 protein. Here the sample spans fewer than 9,500 distinct CDR3 sequences, 55% to 75% being singletons. The chain recombines TRBV24-1 with TRBJ2-1; a weak D match, TRBD1 (6 bases). This sequence was found in a human donor who had recovered from COVID-19. The sample was CD4+ T cells from blood, cultured in vitro. CDR3: CATSDSYRARSYNEQFF. CDR3 DNA: TGTGCCACCAGTGATTCATACAGGGCCCGCTCCTACAATGAGCAGTTCTTC.